Listed here are 28 T cell receptor beta chains from one sample, sequenced in a study of cytomegalovirus exposure and HLA in healthy donors. It was with 60 Vbeta and 13 Jbeta primers that the PCR ran. The table came from immunoSEQ multiplex PCR; TCRdb's copy has only in-frame clones and leaves some out. The sample contains some 160,000 clones, around 9.6% of which appear only once. The sequenced material came from PBMCs. These receptors came from a male donor in good health and CMV-seronegative.

This clone showed up just a few times. This CDR3 is also generated by other DNA sequences in the sample. The chain is built from TRBV28 and TRBJ1-2, with D possibly TRBD1 on 6 matching bases. Germline CDR1 and CDR2: MDHEN and SYDVKM. This CDR3 is built from 12 residues. Deletions cut 6 bases from V and 4 bases from J, with 9 bases between. The DNA of the CDR3 is TGTGCCAGCAGCCTCAGGGGCTATGGCTACACCTTC. Residues: CASSLRGYGYTF.

The chain links TRBV7-9 to TRBJ2-1; possibly TRBD1 for D (5 bases). The CDR3 contains 14 residues. Germline V gene sequence: CDR1 SEHNR, CDR2 FQNEAQ (reference sequence). V lost 3 bases and J lost 3, with 9 bases in between. For the CDR3, the DNA is TGTGCCAGCAGCTTTGAAGGGGACTACAATGAGCAGTTCTTC. It codes for CASSFEGDYNEQFF. Drawing the rest from reference TRBV7-9 and TRBJ2-1, the complete variable domain is DTGVSQNPRHKITKRGQNVTFRCDPISEHNRLYWYRQTLGQGPEFLTYFQNEAQLEKSRLLSDRFSAERPKGSFSTLEIQRTEQGDSAMYLCASSFEGDYNEQFFGPGTRLTVL.

The gene calls are TRBV7-2 and TRBJ2-7, with 8 bases fitting TRBD2. This CDR3 contains 15 residues. With 2 bases clipped from V and 2 bases from J, the junction kept 5 bases outside the gene matches. Per germline, CDR1 SGHTA and CDR2 FQGNSA. Here the CDR3 reads CASSLLAGKTYEQYF. In DNA form, the CDR3 reads TGTGCCAGCAGCTTACTAGCGGGCAAAACCTACGAGCAGTACTTC.

The genes are TRBV28 and TRBJ1-2; 8 nucleotides agree with TRBD1. The CDR3 runs to 14 residues. The germline CDR1 and CDR2 sequences are MDHEN and SYDVKM. V trimming: 5 bases; J trimming: 3 bases; junction bases outside the gene matches: 5. This chain's CDR3 is CASSPRTGHYGYTF. The CDR3 coding sequence is TGTGCCAGCAGTCCCCGGACAGGGCACTATGGCTACACCTTC.

This clone occurred a few times. V usage is TRBV27 and J usage is TRBJ2-5; 8 bases map to TRBD2. The V gene's germline CDR1 is MNHEY and CDR2 SMNVEV (reference sequence). The CDR3 runs 15 residues. J was trimmed by 5 bases and V by 1 base; bases with no gene match: 6. Here the CDR3 reads CASSLYFGRGETQYF. The CDR3 DNA is TGTGCCAGCAGTTTATATTTCGGGAGGGGGGAGACCCAGTACTTC.

This clone showed up just a few times. The same CDR3 arises from other DNA sequences in this sample as well. The chain is built from TRBV27 and TRBJ1-2, with a tentative D call TRBD1 (5 bases). CDR3 length: 13 residues. Germline lookup yields CDR1 MNHEY and CDR2 SMNVEV (reference sequence). V dropped 2 bases and J dropped 4 bases, with 8 bases sitting between them. This CDR3 is CASSLRGSYGYTF. CDR3 bases: TGTGCCAGCAGTTTAAGGGGTAGCTATGGCTACACCTTC.

The V gene is TRBV6-5, the J gene TRBJ2-5; a possible D gene is TRBD2 (6 bases). The V end lost 0 bases, the J end lost 11 bases, and 19 bases lay between the germline ends. The germline CDR1 and CDR2 sequences are MNHEY and SVGAGI. The CDR3 consists of 15 residues. CDR3 sequence reads: CASSYSIEARREQYF. The CDR3 nucleotides read TGTGCCAGCAGTTACTCGATAGAAGCTCGTCGGGAGCAGTACTTC.

This clone was picked up a small number of times. This chain links TRBV5-4 with TRBJ1-6; no definite D call. Germline V lookup: CDR1 SGHNT, CDR2 YYREEE (reference sequence). The CDR3 sequence is 14 residues long. Trimming left V 4 bases short and J 7 bases short, with 12 bases between. The CDR3 DNA is TGTGCCAGCAGCGCGGGTGGAGGAAATTCACCCCTCCACTTT. This sequence encodes CASSAGGGNSPLHF. The variable domain in full, completed from reference TRBV5-4 and TRBJ1-6, reads ETGVTQSPTHLIKTRGQQVTLRCSSQSGHNTVSWYQQALGQGPQFIFQYYREEENGRGNFPPRFSGLQFPNYSSELNVNALELDDSALYLCASSAGGGNSPLHFGNGTRLTVT.

CDR3 sequence reads: CASSLNRGPGYTF. In DNA, the CDR3 is TGTGCCAGCAGCCTCAACAGGGGGCCTGGCTACACCTTC. The chain uses TRBV5-4 and TRBJ1-2; 9 nucleotides match TRBD1. Germline CDR1 SGHNT, CDR2 YYREEE (reference sequence). The CDR3 is 13 amino acids. Trimming at V came to 4 bases and at J to 7 bases, leaving 5 bases not matched to a gene.

This clone was counted only a few times. This chain joins TRBV5-1 and TRBJ2-3; TRBD2 matches at 8 bases. Germline loops: CDR1 SGHRS, CDR2 YFSETQ. The CDR3 has 19 residues. V lost 1 base, J lost 4 bases, and 17 bases stayed unmatched. CDR3 sequence reads: CASSLTPGSGTRAPDTQYF. The CDR3 coding sequence is TGCGCCAGCAGCTTGACCCCGGGGTCCGGGACTAGGGCCCCAGATACGCAGTATTTT.

V is TRBV10-2 and J is TRBJ2-7, with 8 bases matching TRBD1. Germline CDR1 reads WSHSY; CDR2 reads SAAADI. V shed 5 bases, J shed 4 bases, and the junction held 7 bases outside the gene matches. This CDR3 is 14 amino acids long. The CDR3 sequence: CASSLTGATYEQYF. DNA for the CDR3: TGCGCCAGCAGTTTGACAGGGGCAACTTACGAGCAGTACTTC.

This clone was seen a handful of times. V is TRBV9 and J is TRBJ2-2; 7 positions agree with TRBD2. From germline, CDR1 is SGDLS and CDR2 YYNGEE. The length of the CDR3 is 16 residues. The V and J ends lost 1 base and 0 bases, in that order; junction bases with no gene match: 3. CDR3 in amino acids: CASSVQAGTNTGELFF. CDR3 DNA: TGTGCCAGCAGCGTACAAGCGGGAACGAACACCGGGGAGCTGTTTTTT.

The chain couples TRBV5-1 to TRBJ2-1, with 10 bases fitting TRBD2. The length of the CDR3 is 15 residues. Germline V lookup: CDR1 SGHRS, CDR2 YFSETQ. The ends lost 4 bases at V and 4 bases at J; junction bases unmatched: 5. CDR3 DNA: TGCGCCAGCAGCCGCCCAGCGGGGGGGTACAATGAGCAGTTCTTC. Protein sequence: CASSRPAGGYNEQFF.

The CDR3, as DNA: TGTGCCAGCAGTTTACAAGGGGCTGGCTACACCTTC. Translating gives CASSLQGAGYTF. This sequence joins TRBV28 and TRBJ1-2; TRBD1 is a possible D gene (5 bases). Trimming pared 2 bases from V and 7 bases from J, leaving 8 bases between. In germline, CDR1 is MDHEN, CDR2 SYDVKM. There are 12 residues in the CDR3.

About this clone: The identical CDR3 is also encoded by other nucleotide sequences in the sample. The chain is built from TRBV4-3 and TRBJ2-1, with a weak D call TRBD2 (5 bases). The CDR3 consists of 17 residues. V lost 0 bases and J lost 2, with 14 bases in between. Germline CDR1 LGHNA, CDR2 YSLEER. CDR3 nucleotides: TGCGCCAGCAGCCAAGATCTACTAGAAGGCCCCTACAATGAGCAGTTCTTC. It yields the protein CASSQDLLEGPYNEQFF.

This clone was detected only a few times. J is TRBJ2-3 and V is TRBV7-3; 7 bases are a match to TRBD2. The junction had 24 bases not matched to a gene; V was cut back by 5 bases and J by 10 bases. The germline CDR1 and CDR2 sequences are SGHTA and FQGTGA. The CDR3 is made up of 18 amino acids. The CDR3 DNA follows: TGTGCCAGCAGCCCCTCGTCCTTTATCGCGGCCTCGGGGGGTCCGCAGTATTTT. Protein product: CASSPSSFIAASGGPQYF. Looking up the rest from reference TRBV7-3 and TRBJ2-3 gives the full variable domain: GAGVSQTPSNKVTEKGKYVELRCDPISGHTALYWYRQSLGQGPEFLIYFQGTGAADDSGLPNDRFFAVRPEGSVSTLKIQRTERGDSAVYLCASSPSSFIAASGGPQYFGPGTRLTVL.

This chain uses TRBV9 with TRBJ1-2; 12 nucleotides align to TRBD1. Germline lookup yields CDR1 SGDLS and CDR2 YYNGEE. V shed 3 bases and J 2 bases; nucleotides not matched to a gene: 2. The CDR3 extends over 15 amino acids. The CDR3 nucleotides are TGTGCCAGCAGCGCCGGGACAGGGGGCAACTATGGCTACACCTTC. Residues: CASSAGTGGNYGYTF.

The genes are TRBV5-1 and TRBJ2-3, with a possible D match to TRBD1 (6 bases). V lost 3 bases to trimming and J lost 4 bases, with 18 bases between them. The germline V gene encodes CDR1 SGHRS and CDR2 YFSETQ. The CDR3 consists of 16 residues. This CDR3 reads CASSSGTHTTPDTQYF. The DNA of the CDR3 is TGCGCCAGCAGCTCCGGGACACACACAACACCAGATACGCAGTATTTT.

This clone was counted only a few times. This chain uses TRBV5-8 with TRBJ2-2; the D is unclear. The germline V gene has CDR1 SGHTS and CDR2 YDEGEE. Trimming pared 1 base from V and 4 bases from J, leaving 8 bases between. This CDR3 is built from 14 residues. In DNA, the CDR3 is TGTGCCAGCAGCTTGTCTCAGGCCACCGGGGAGCTGTTTTTT. The encoded protein is CASSLSQATGELFF.

This rearrangement joins TRBV28 to TRBJ1-1, with 8 nucleotides matching TRBD1. Germline lookup yields CDR1 MDHEN and CDR2 SYDVKM. J was trimmed by 4 bases and V by 5 bases; bases with no gene match: 9. The CDR3 has 15 residues. The CDR3 DNA reads as TGTGCCAGCAGTAAGCAGGGGGCGCAGGGCACTGAAGCTTTCTTT. Translating it yields CASSKQGAQGTEAFF.

The table lists this clone with a few counts. The chain carries TRBV5-4 and TRBJ2-3; D remains unclear. The CDR3 consists of 15 residues. Germline values: CDR1 SGHNT, CDR2 YYREEE (reference sequence). Trimming took off 2 bases at V and 2 bases at J, with 12 bases between the two ends. The CDR3 bases are TGTGCCAGCAGCTTCCGAGGTGGAGTCACAGATACGCAGTATTTT. It encodes CASSFRGGVTDTQYF.

This chain connects TRBV5-4 to TRBJ1-3, with 9 bases lining up with TRBD1. With V trimmed by 4 bases and J by 2 bases, 10 bases remained unmatched. This CDR3 is built from 17 residues. In germline, CDR1 is SGHNT, CDR2 YYREEE (reference sequence). CDR3 sequence reads: CASSEPGQGVPGNTIYF. The CDR3 bases are TGTGCCAGCAGCGAACCGGGACAGGGTGTACCTGGAAACACCATATATTTT.

The chain joins TRBV6-4 to TRBJ2-1; TRBD1 matches 8 bases. The CDR3 is made up of 16 amino acids. Germline CDR1 is MRHNA and CDR2 is SNTAGT. Losses at the gene ends were 6 bases for V and 3 bases for J; bases not matched to a gene: 10. For the CDR3, the DNA is TGTGCCAGCAGCCCCCAGACCGGGACAGGCTACAATGAGCAGTTCTTC. This sequence encodes CASSPQTGTGYNEQFF.

A few counts support this clone. The chain carries TRBV7-2 and TRBJ2-1; possibly TRBD2 for D (5 bases). Between the trimmed V and J ends, which lost 0 bases and 8 bases, there was a span of 17 bases. CDR1 is SGHTA and CDR2 is FQGNSA in the germline V gene. This CDR3 comprises 16 residues. DNA of the CDR3: TGTGCCAGCAGCTTAGCGGGAGTAGAAATATACGATGAGCAGTTCTTC. This sequence encodes CASSLAGVEIYDEQFF.

This clone was seen a few times. The V and J genes are TRBV19 and TRBJ1-1; D is ambiguous. V shed 5 bases and J shed 2 bases, with 9 bases lying between them. Per germline, CDR1 LNHDA and CDR2 SQIVND (reference sequence). This CDR3 spans 13 amino acids. CDR3 loop: CASSFQVNTEAFF. CDR3 sequence (DNA): TGTGCCAGTAGTTTCCAGGTTAACACTGAAGCTTTCTTT.

This chain links TRBV27 with TRBJ1-6, with D perhaps matching TRBD1 (6 bases). This CDR3 contains 16 residues. Trimming removed 5 bases at V and 5 bases at J, with 16 bases between. Germline V CDR1 and CDR2: MNHEY, SMNVEV (reference sequence). The CDR3 sequence is CASSPLREGDNSPLHF. The CDR3 DNA reads as TGTGCCAGCAGTCCCTTGAGGGAGGGGGATAATTCACCCCTCCACTTT.

This clone was picked up one time. This chain links TRBV10-3 with TRBJ2-7; 7 bases agree with TRBD2. Germline values: CDR1 ENHRY, CDR2 SYGVKD. The CDR3 consists of 14 residues. The DNA for the CDR3 is TGTGGCACGACTCTATTCCCTGCGGGAGACGAGCAGTACTTC. Protein: CGTTLFPAGDEQYF.

V and J are TRBV13 and TRBJ2-7; D unclear. CDR1 is PRHDT and CDR2 is FYEKMQ in the germline V gene (reference sequence). V was pared by 2 bases and J by 6 bases, with 8 bases between. The CDR3 extends over 12 amino acids. The DNA for the CDR3 is TGTGCCAGCAGCTTAAGCCGGGTCGAGCAGTACTTC. It encodes CASSLSRVEQYF.